Detailed here is one TCR beta chain. This sequence may be a read error, since a much larger clone differs from it by one base. This entry is derived from a study of spatial heterogeneity in lung cancer. Across the study: Alpha-chain sequences were consistently detected less often than beta-chain sequences.

Time point described: sample taken at primary tumor resection. From tumor, nontumor lung or frozen PBMC, whole RNA was taken unsorted for sequencing. CDR3 length equals 15 residues. Germline CDR1 is SGHAT and CDR2 is FQNNGV. TCR cDNA molecules each carried a unique molecular identifier. Each CDR3 protein is one row after TCRdb ran MiXCR on the 5' RACE reads. The sample yields 4,500 to 5,500 distinct CDR3 sequences, approximately 20% seen once. Sample: normal lung tissue next to the tumor, taken at surgery. The sequence was collected from a male donor with early-stage non-small cell lung cancer. The chain employs TRBV11-2 and TRBJ2-2, with TRBD2 matching over 10 bases. The CDR3 is CVSSFGLADTGELFF. CDR3 coding DNA: TGTGTCAGCAGCTTCGGACTAGCGGACACCGGGGAGCTGTTTTTT.